The 32 T cell receptor beta chains below were found in one sample sequenced in a study of blood T cell repertoires in COVID-19. The table came from immunoSEQ multiplex PCR; TCRdb's copy has only in-frame clones and leaves some out. Of tens of thousands of clones in the sample, roughly 88% were seen once. Sequences were obtained from peripheral blood. Receptors originate from a man aged 50 to 60 with acute or convalescent COVID-19.

The rearrangement links TRBV10-1 to TRBJ2-1; 8 positions match TRBD2. The trim removed 10 bases at V and 6 bases at J, leaving 11 bases unmatched. Germline V gene lookup returns CDR1 WNHNN and CDR2 SYGVQD (reference sequence). The CDR3 sequence is 14 residues long. The CDR3, as DNA: TGCGCCACTACGGGGGGGGATAGCCCCAATGAGCAGTTCTTC. This gives the protein CATTGGDSPNEQFF.

The V call is TRBV18, the J call TRBJ1-6; 9 nucleotides align to TRBD1. This CDR3 is built from 17 residues. V lost 0 bases and J lost 7; bases outside the gene matches: 7. CDR1 and CDR2 (germline): KGHSH, LQKENI. CDR3 region: CASSPPLDRGWNSPLHF. The CDR3 nucleotides are TGTGCCAGCTCACCACCATTAGACAGGGGGTGGAATTCACCCCTCCACTTT.

In DNA, the CDR3 is TGTGCCAGCAGCCCAGCTAGAACCGGGGAGCTGTTTTTT. Its translation is CASSPARTGELFF. The rearrangement links TRBV3-1 (or the pseudogene TRBV3-2) to TRBJ2-2; D not resolved. The CDR3 extends over 13 amino acids. Trimming pared 4 bases from V and 5 bases from J, leaving 8 bases between. Germline V gene sequence: CDR1 LGHDT, CDR2 YNNKEL (reference sequence).

The chain has TRBV5-1 and TRBJ2-5, with 11 bases lining up with TRBD2. The V and J ends lost 5 bases and 4 bases, in that order; junction bases with no gene match: 7. This CDR3 is 15 amino acids long. Germline lookup yields CDR1 SGHRS and CDR2 YFSETQ. The CDR3 reads CASSIAGGPGETQYF. The CDR3 DNA reads as TGCGCCAGCAGTATAGCGGGGGGGCCGGGAGAGACCCAGTACTTC.

The genes are TRBV6-5 and TRBJ2-5; D perhaps matches TRBD1 (6 bases). The ends were cut back, 5 bases at V and 2 bases at J, with 9 bases in the middle. The CDR3 consists of 13 residues. Germline-derived CDR1 and CDR2 are MNHEY and SVGAGI. The CDR3 region is CASSLQGQETQYF. CDR3 nucleotide sequence: TGTGCCAGCAGTCTCCAGGGGCAAGAGACCCAGTACTTC.

The chain has TRBV19 and TRBJ2-7; 8 nucleotides agree with TRBD1. The CDR3 spans 14 residues. Germline values: CDR1 LNHDA, CDR2 SQIVND (reference sequence). Trimming removed 7 bases from V and 3 bases from J; junction bases left unmatched: 8. CDR3 loop: CASMDGGTGYEQYF. The CDR3 coding sequence is TGTGCCAGTATGGACGGTGGGACAGGCTACGAGCAGTACTTC.

The chain links TRBV2 to TRBJ1-1; D perhaps matches TRBD1 (5 bases). Trimming pared 6 bases from V and 5 bases from J, leaving 10 bases between. Germline CDR1 reads SNHLY; CDR2 reads FYNNEI. This CDR3 has 12 amino acids. CDR3 sequence reads: CASSAGSTEAFF. CDR3 sequence (DNA): TGTGCCAGCAGCGCAGGGTCGACTGAAGCTTTCTTT.

The chain carries TRBV6-5 and TRBJ1-4, with D uncertain. V shed 6 bases and J shed 7 bases, with 12 bases lying between them. Germline V lookup: CDR1 MNHEY, CDR2 SVGAGI. The CDR3 is 13 residues long. The CDR3 DNA reads as TGTGCCAGCAGCCTGGTAGAGTTTGAAAAACTGTTTTTT. It is translated as CASSLVEFEKLFF.

This clone was counted a single time. The chain has TRBV9 and TRBJ2-5, with 11 nucleotides matching TRBD1. Looked up from germline, CDR1 is SGDLS and CDR2 is YYNGEE. The V segment lost 3 bases and the J segment 5 bases; nucleotides outside the gene matches: 6. The CDR3 runs to 15 residues. CDR3 DNA: TGTGCCAGCAGCGGGACAGGGGGCGTTTGGGAGACCCAGTACTTC. This codes for CASSGTGGVWETQYF. The full variable domain, in which reference TRBV9 and TRBJ2-5 provide the parts outside the CDR3, is DSGVTQTPKHLITATGQRVTLRCSPRSGDLSVYWYQQSLDQGLQFLIQYYNGEERAKGNILERFSAQQFPDLHSELNLSSLELGDSALYFCASSGTGGVWETQYFGPGTRLLVL.

The chain links TRBV30 to TRBJ2-6, with 8 nucleotides matching TRBD1. Germline V lookup: CDR1 GTSNPN, CDR2 SVGIG (reference sequence). V was clipped by 3 bases and J by 3 bases; unmatched bases: 1. The CDR3 extends over 14 amino acids. The CDR3 is CAWSRGLGANVLTF. The CDR3 DNA sequence: TGTGCCTGGAGCAGGGGGCTTGGGGCCAACGTCCTGACTTTC.

The rearrangement joins TRBV18 to TRBJ1-1; D not certain. Trimming took off 3 bases at V and 3 bases at J, with 8 bases between the two ends. CDR1 is KGHSH, CDR2 LQKENI, per germline. CDR3 length: 13 amino acids. DNA of the CDR3: TGTGCCAGCTCACCGGTGAGGGACACTGAAGCTTTCTTT. It yields the protein CASSPVRDTEAFF.

The chain recombines TRBV11-2 with TRBJ1-5, with D perhaps TRBD1 (5 bases). Germline V gene lookup returns CDR1 SGHAT and CDR2 FQNNGV. The CDR3 extends over 15 amino acids. Deletions cut 0 bases from V and 6 bases from J, with 12 bases between. This CDR3 reads CASSLEAGGGQPQHF. CDR3 DNA: TGTGCCAGCAGCTTAGAAGCGGGGGGTGGTCAGCCCCAGCATTTT.

The rearrangement joins TRBV30 to TRBJ1-6; D is ambiguous. CDR3 length: 13 residues. Trimming removed 5 bases from V and 8 bases from J, with 13 bases in between. Looked up from germline, CDR1 is GTSNPN and CDR2 is SVGIG (reference sequence). The CDR3 DNA reads TGTGCCTGGGCCACGCAGTCCTATTCACCCCTCCACTTT. Encoded protein: CAWATQSYSPLHF.

This chain connects TRBV4-2 to TRBJ2-1; 7 positions agree with TRBD2. Unmatched junction bases numbered 4, after V lost 1 base and J lost 4 bases. Germline V lookup: CDR1 LGHNA, CDR2 YNFKEQ. The CDR3 has 15 residues. The DNA of the CDR3 is TGTGCCAGCAGCCAAGTTACGGGGGGTTACAATGAGCAGTTCTTC. As protein: CASSQVTGGYNEQFF.

The chain uses TRBV7-3 and TRBJ1-2; 11 positions match TRBD1. V gave up 5 bases and J gave up 6 bases; unmatched junction bases: 11. This CDR3 spans 16 amino acids. The V gene's germline CDR1 is SGHTA and CDR2 FQGTGA. CDR3 sequence (DNA): TGTGCCAGCAGCCCAGGGAGCCGGGACAGGGGGGATGGCTACACCTTC. Translating it yields CASSPGSRDRGDGYTF.

V is TRBV5-1 and J is TRBJ1-1; 8 bases agree with TRBD1. V gave up 9 bases and J gave up 4 bases; unmatched junction bases: 11. CDR1 is SGHRS, CDR2 YFSETQ, per germline. This CDR3 spans 14 amino acids. CDR3 amino acids: CAIEDRGGSTEAFF. The CDR3 DNA sequence: TGCGCCATCGAAGACAGGGGCGGAAGCACTGAAGCTTTCTTT.

This chain connects TRBV18 to TRBJ1-5; D is uncertain. Trimming took 1 base from V and 8 from J, leaving 12 bases between them. The CDR3 contains 14 residues. Germline-derived CDR1 and CDR2 are KGHSH and LQKENI. CDR3 sequence (DNA): TGTGCCAGCTCACCACAGAACGCGGGGAAGCCCCAGCATTTT. It codes for CASSPQNAGKPQHF.

The CDR3 nucleotides are TGTGCCAGCAGTTTACGACAGGGGGCCAGGGATGGCTACACCTTC. This encodes CASSLRQGARDGYTF. This rearrangement joins TRBV6-2 or TRBV6-3 to TRBJ1-2, with 10 bases that match TRBD1. The CDR3 covers 15 residues. The germline V gene encodes CDR1 MNHEY and CDR2 SVGEGT. V was clipped by 4 bases and J by 6 bases; unmatched bases: 8.

This chain connects TRBV20-1 to TRBJ2-3, with D unresolved. The CDR3 consists of 10 residues. V was cut by 2 bases and J by 6 bases, with 3 bases left in between. Germline V gene data show CDR1 as DFQATT and CDR2 as SNEGSKA (reference sequence). This chain's CDR3 is CSARTDTQYF. CDR3 nucleotides: TGCAGTGCTAGAACTGATACGCAGTATTTT.

The rearrangement joins TRBV24-1 to TRBJ1-1, with D tentatively TRBD1 (5 bases). This CDR3 contains 13 residues. V was trimmed by 4 bases and J by 2 bases, leaving 7 bases between them. Germline assignment: CDR1 KGHDR and CDR2 SFDVKD. The chain's CDR3 is CATSETANTEAFF. In DNA, the CDR3 is TGTGCCACCAGTGAGACAGCAAACACTGAAGCTTTCTTT.

The V call is TRBV7-3, the J call TRBJ2-5; 9 bases are a match to TRBD2. CDR3 size: 15 residues. The germline CDR1 and CDR2 sequences are SGHTA and FQGTGA. The V and J ends lost 3 bases and 2 bases, in that order; junction bases with no gene match: 4. CDR3 in amino acids: CASSFSGGVQETQYF. The CDR3 DNA follows: TGTGCCAGCAGCTTTAGCGGGGGAGTACAAGAGACCCAGTACTTC.

The J gene is TRBJ2-3, the V gene TRBV4-2; the match to TRBD2 covers 10 bases. Germline V CDR1 and CDR2: LGHNA, YNFKEQ. Trimming at V came to 0 bases and at J to 8 bases, leaving 8 bases not matched to a gene. There are 16 residues in the CDR3. The CDR3 loop reads CASSQEAASGGGTQYF. The CDR3 nucleotides are TGTGCCAGCAGCCAAGAGGCCGCTAGCGGGGGAGGTACGCAGTATTTT.

The CDR3 nucleotides are TGTGCCAGCACCGCCGAGGTCGGTCAGCCCCAGCATTTT. The encoded protein is CASTAEVGQPQHF. The chain combines TRBV7-2 with TRBJ1-5; D call uncertain. V lost 7 bases and J lost 6, with 13 bases in between. Germline CDR1 is SGHTA and CDR2 is FQGNSA. The CDR3 is 13 amino acids.

V and J are TRBV12-3 or TRBV12-4 and TRBJ1-1; D remains ambiguous. The CDR3 totals 11 residues. V lost 5 bases and J 8 bases, leaving 9 bases between the germline ends. The CDR3 sequence is CASSELREAFF. CDR3 nucleotide sequence: TGTGCCAGCAGTGAACTGAGGGAAGCTTTCTTT.

This chain links TRBV5-1 with TRBJ2-1; the D gene is possibly TRBD2 (5 bases). CDR1 and CDR2 (germline): SGHRS, YFSETQ. The ends were cut back, 3 bases at V and 0 bases at J, with 10 bases in the middle. CDR3 size: 15 residues. Here the CDR3 DNA reads TGCGCCAGCAGCTGGAGGTCCAGCTCCTACAATGAGCAGTTCTTC. This encodes CASSWRSSSYNEQFF.

This clone was counted between two and nine times. The chain employs TRBV24-1 and TRBJ1-5, with 8 bases fitting TRBD1. Germline V gene lookup returns CDR1 KGHDR and CDR2 SFDVKD. V trimming: 4 bases; J trimming: 4 bases; junction bases outside the gene matches: 5. The CDR3 covers 15 residues. In nucleotides, the CDR3 is TGTGCCACCAGTGACCCGACAGGGGTAAATCAGCCCCAGCATTTT. This gives the protein CATSDPTGVNQPQHF.

The chain couples TRBV7-6 to TRBJ2-1; 7 bases are shared with TRBD1. The length of the CDR3 is 17 residues. Germline V gives CDR1 SGHVS, CDR2 FNYEAQ. V gave up 5 bases and J gave up 0 bases; unmatched junction bases: 10. The CDR3 region is CASSPTRRTGSYNEQFF. DNA of the CDR3: TGTGCCAGCAGCCCTACAAGGAGGACAGGCTCCTACAATGAGCAGTTCTTC.

The chain combines TRBV5-4 with TRBJ2-7; the D is unclear. The length of the CDR3 is 11 residues. The germline V and J ends were trimmed by 3 bases and 7 bases, with 8 bases remaining between them. CDR1 is SGHNT and CDR2 is YYREEE in the germline V gene (reference sequence). CDR3 bases: TGTGCCAGCAGCTCGCCCGGGGAGCAGTACTTC. Encoded protein: CASSSPGEQYF.

The chain combines TRBV6-5 with TRBJ2-1; D is unclear. This CDR3 region has 13 residues. Trimming pared 6 bases from V and 4 bases from J, leaving 10 bases between. Germline V lookup: CDR1 MNHEY, CDR2 SVGAGI. DNA of the CDR3: TGTGCCAGCAGGGATGACAATTACAATGAGCAGTTCTTC. It codes for CASRDDNYNEQFF.

The V call is TRBV12-5, the J call TRBJ1-2, with D perhaps matching TRBD1 (6 bases). The CDR3 consists of 13 residues. The germline CDR1 and CDR2 sequences are LGHNT and FRNRAP. The V and J ends lost 6 bases and 3 bases respectively, with 11 bases between them. CDR3: CASGRQEDYGYTF. CDR3 in DNA: TGTGCTAGTGGCCGACAGGAGGACTATGGCTACACCTTC.

The chain couples TRBV25-1 to TRBJ2-7, with a weak D call TRBD1 (6 bases). The germline V gene has CDR1 MGHDK and CDR2 SYGVNS. V was shortened by 1 base and J by 2 bases, with 9 bases between the two germline ends. The CDR3 totals 14 residues. The chain's CDR3 is CASSESTGTYEQYF. The CDR3 bases are TGTGCCAGCAGTGAATCCACAGGGACCTACGAGCAGTACTTC.

The J gene is TRBJ1-1, the V gene TRBV27; 10 bases map to TRBD1. CDR3 size: 14 residues. With V trimmed by 5 bases and J by 4 bases, 4 bases remained unmatched. Germline V gene sequence: CDR1 MNHEY, CDR2 SMNVEV (reference sequence). The CDR3 DNA is TGTGCCAGCAGTACGACAGGGGGCGGCACTGAAGCTTTCTTT. Protein: CASSTTGGGTEAFF.